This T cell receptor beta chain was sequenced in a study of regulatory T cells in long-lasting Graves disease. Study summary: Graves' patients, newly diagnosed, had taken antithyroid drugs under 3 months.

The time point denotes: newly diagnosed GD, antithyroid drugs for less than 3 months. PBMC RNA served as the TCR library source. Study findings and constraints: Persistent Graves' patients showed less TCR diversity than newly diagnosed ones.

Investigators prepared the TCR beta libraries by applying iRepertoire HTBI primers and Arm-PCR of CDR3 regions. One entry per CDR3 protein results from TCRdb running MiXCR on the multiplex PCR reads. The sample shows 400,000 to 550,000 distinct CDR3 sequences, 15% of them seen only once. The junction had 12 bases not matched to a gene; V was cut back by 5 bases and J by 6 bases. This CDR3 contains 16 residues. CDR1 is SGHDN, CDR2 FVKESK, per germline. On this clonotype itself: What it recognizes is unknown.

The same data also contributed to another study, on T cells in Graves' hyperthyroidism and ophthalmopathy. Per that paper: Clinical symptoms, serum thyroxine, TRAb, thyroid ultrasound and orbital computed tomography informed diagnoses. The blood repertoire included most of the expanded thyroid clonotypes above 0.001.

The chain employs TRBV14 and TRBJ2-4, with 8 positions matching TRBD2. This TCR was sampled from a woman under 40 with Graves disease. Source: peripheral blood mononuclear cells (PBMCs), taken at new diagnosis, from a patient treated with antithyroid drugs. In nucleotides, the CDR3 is TGTGCCAGCAGCTCACAACCCCTGGCGGGGGGAAACATTCAGTACTTC. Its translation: CASSSQPLAGGNIQYF. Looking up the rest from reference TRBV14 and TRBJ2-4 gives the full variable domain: EAGVTQFPSHSVIEKGQTVTLRCDPISGHDNLYWYRRVMGKEIKFLLHFVKESKQDESGMPNNRFLAERTGGTYSTLKVQPAELEDSGVYFCASSSQPLAGGNIQYFGAGTRLSVL.